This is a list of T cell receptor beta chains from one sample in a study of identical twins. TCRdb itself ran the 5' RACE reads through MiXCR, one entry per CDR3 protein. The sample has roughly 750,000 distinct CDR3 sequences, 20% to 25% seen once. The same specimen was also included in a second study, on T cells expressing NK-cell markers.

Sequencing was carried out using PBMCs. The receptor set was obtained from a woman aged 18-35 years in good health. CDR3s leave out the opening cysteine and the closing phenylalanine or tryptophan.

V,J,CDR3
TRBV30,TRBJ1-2,AWSPRNYGYT
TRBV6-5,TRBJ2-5,ASSYSPWRAGETQY
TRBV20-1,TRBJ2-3,SARVLAGGNTDTQY
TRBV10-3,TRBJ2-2,AISLTGSTGELF
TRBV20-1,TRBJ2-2,SAPMGGLNTGELF
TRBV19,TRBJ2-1,ASSIGTGMGGREQF
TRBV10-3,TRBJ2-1,AMTSGDNEQF
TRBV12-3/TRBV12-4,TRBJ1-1,ASSFSENTEAF
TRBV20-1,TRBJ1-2,LTTTGTGDGYT
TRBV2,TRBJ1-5,ASTGRVGQPQH
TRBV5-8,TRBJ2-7,ASSFRDRGHEQY
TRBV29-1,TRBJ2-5,SVGQEETQY
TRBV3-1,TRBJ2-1,ASSQRERVIKF
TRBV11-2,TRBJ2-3,ASSLVREVRDTQY
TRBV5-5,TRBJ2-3,ASSLEVAQPPY
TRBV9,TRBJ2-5,ASSVGVEWETQY
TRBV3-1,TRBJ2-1,ASSHRHNEQF
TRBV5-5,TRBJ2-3,ASSFLGGQSDTQY
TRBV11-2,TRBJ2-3,ASSVKLEITDTQY
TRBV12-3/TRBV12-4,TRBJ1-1,ASSPRIGTGDTEAF
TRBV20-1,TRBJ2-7,SASGQRGSYEQY
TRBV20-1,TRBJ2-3,SARPDPNLGTQY
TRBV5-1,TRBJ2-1,ASGSGSGYNEQF
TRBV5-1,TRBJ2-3,ASKGLAEAPDTQY
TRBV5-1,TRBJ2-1,ASGTSSNEQF
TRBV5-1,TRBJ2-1,ASSLGTGGHNEQF
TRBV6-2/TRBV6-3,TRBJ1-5,ASSYSKAGRDQPQH
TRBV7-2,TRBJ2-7,ASSSKTGLALGNEQY
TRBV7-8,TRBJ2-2,ASSLGPSGELF
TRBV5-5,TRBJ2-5,ASSYYGTGEETQY
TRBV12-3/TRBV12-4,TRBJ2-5,ASSSARTSGTGETQY
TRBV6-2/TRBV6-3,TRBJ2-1,ASSSAGTSWVP
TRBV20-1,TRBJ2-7,SAVTGVVYEQY
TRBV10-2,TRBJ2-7,ASSRILQGSYEQY
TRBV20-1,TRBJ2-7,SARPGGLTDEQY
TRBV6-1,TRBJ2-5,ASSRVQGAETQY
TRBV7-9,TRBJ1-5,ASSGWGDNQPQH
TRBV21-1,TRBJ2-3,ASSKEWTGTDTQY